Given below is one T cell receptor beta chain in context. Its specificity is unknown. The sample belongs to a study of cytomegalovirus exposure and HLA in healthy donors. The PCR contained 60 Vbeta and 13 Jbeta primers. Measured with immunoSEQ multiplex PCR; TCRdb has only the in-frame clones, and not every one. This sample carries 150,000 to 200,000 clones, more than 70% of them seen once, and the ten largest clones take 4.9%. Study-wide points: A classifier reportedly called cytomegalovirus status with high sensitivity and specificity. The authors later found HLA-associated TCR beta chains more clonally expanded than equally common others.

The sample taken for sequencing was PBMCs. The receptor comes from a male donor in good health and CMV-seronegative.

CDR3 in DNA: TGTGCCAGCAGTGATAGACAGGGGGGCACTGAAGCTTTCTTT. This sequence encodes CASSDRQGGTEAFF. The chain is built from TRBV2 and TRBJ1-1, with TRBD1 matching 9 bases. V gave up 3 bases and J gave up 4 bases; unmatched junction bases: 3. In germline, CDR1 is SNHLY, CDR2 FYNNEI. CDR3 length: 14 residues.